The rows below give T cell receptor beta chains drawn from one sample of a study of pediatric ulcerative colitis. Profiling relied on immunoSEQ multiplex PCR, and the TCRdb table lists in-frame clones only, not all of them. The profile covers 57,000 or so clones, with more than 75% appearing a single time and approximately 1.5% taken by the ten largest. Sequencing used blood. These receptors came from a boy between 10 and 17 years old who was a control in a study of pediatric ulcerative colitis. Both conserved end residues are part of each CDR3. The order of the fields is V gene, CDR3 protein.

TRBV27,CASSLRGRPTSGNEQFF
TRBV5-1,CASSLGMRGYTGNTIYF
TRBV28,CASSFRVRGYTF
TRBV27,CASTAGLAGTDTQYF
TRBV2,CASTDTIQETQYF
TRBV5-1,CASSPTPGQGRDEQFF
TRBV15,CATSRGETGAGNTIYF
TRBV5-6,CASTHSSGSYEQYF
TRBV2,CASIAGDYNEQFF
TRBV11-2,CASSTTRTGYGDTIYF
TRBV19,CAPTIVAKNIQYF
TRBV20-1,CSARGDEQFF
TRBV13,CASTGRGRTDTQYF
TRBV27,CASSPFYANRLAITGELFF
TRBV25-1,CASTTGGQLNTEAFF
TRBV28,CASSLRRGVQGNEQFF
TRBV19,CASSMVTRDEQFF
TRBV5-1,CASSLASGGTYNEQFF
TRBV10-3,CAISESIRSSAFDRSSYNEQFF
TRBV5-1,CASSPSGGAVTDTQYF
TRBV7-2,CASSSAGGSYNEQFF
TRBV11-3,CASSLDQLRASNQPQHF
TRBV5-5,CASSLVRQGRGYTF
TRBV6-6,CASSYSGGDPYEQYF
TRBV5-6,CASSEQETQYF
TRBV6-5,CASSPLDVGNTIYF
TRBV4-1,CASSRPGQGYEQYF
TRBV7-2,CASSLDSDRGGSYEQYF
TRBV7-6,CASSTGGSTEAFF
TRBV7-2,CASSPGTANEKLFF